Below, one T cell receptor (beta chain) is given with its context. What it binds is unknown. The data were produced by immunoSEQ multiplex PCR, yet TCRdb's version contains in-frame clones alone and is incomplete. The sample yields more than 85,000 clones, around nine tenths seen once. The sample is drawn from a study of cytomegalovirus exposure and HLA in healthy donors. Study findings and constraints: Some TCR beta chains (roughly 160 of them) were listed as cytomegalovirus-associated. Reports described diagnosis of cytomegalovirus status by the classifier as highly specific and sensitive. Most observed TCR sequences were rare, whereas some public TCRs were detected in many donors.

Trimming cost V 8 bases and J 0 bases; bases outside gene matches: 5. CDR3 length: 14 residues. Germline CDR1 is GTSNPN and CDR2 is SVGIG (reference sequence). Sample: PBMCs. The clonotype was recovered from a woman aged 18-29 years in good health and CMV-seronegative. This rearrangement joins TRBV30 to TRBJ1-3, with 9 bases lining up with TRBD1. As DNA, the CDR3 is TGTGCCGGAGACAGGGGGTACTCTGGAAACACCATATATTTT. It codes for CAGDRGYSGNTIYF.